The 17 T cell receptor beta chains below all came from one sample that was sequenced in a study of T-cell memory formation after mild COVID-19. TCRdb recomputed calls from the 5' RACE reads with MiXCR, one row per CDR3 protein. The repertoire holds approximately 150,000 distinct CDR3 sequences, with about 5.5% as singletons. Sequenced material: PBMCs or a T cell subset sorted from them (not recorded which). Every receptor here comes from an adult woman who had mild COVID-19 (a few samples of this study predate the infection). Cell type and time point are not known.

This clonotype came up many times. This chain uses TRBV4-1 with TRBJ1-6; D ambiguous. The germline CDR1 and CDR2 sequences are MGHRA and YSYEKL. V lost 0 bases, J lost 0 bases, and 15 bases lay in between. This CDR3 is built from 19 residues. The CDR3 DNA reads TGCGCCAGCAGCCAAGAACCCCGGGTGGCAGGCTCCTATAATTCACCCCTCCACTTT. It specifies CASSQEPRVAGSYNSPLHF.

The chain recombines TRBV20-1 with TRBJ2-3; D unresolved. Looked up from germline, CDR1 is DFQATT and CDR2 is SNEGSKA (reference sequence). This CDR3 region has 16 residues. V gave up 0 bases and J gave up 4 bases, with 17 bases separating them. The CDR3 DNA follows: TGCAGTGCTAGAGATCCCCCCGACTTCCTGCCAGATACGCAGTATTTT. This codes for CSARDPPDFLPDTQYF.

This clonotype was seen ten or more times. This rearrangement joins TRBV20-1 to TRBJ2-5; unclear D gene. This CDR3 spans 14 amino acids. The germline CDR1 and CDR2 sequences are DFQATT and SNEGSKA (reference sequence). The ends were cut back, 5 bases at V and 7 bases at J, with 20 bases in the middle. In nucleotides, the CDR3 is TGCAGTGCTCCACGTGACGGAACCCTTGGGACCCAGTACTTC. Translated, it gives CSAPRDGTLGTQYF.

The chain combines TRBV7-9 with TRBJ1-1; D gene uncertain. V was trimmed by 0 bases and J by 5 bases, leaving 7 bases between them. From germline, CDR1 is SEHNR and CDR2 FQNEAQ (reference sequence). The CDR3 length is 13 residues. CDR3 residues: CASSLAQETEAFF. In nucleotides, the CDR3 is TGTGCCAGCAGCTTAGCTCAGGAAACTGAAGCTTTCTTT. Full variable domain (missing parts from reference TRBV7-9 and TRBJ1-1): DTGVSQNPRHKITKRGQNVTFRCDPISEHNRLYWYRQTLGQGPEFLTYFQNEAQLEKSRLLSDRFSAERPKGSFSTLEIQRTEQGDSAMYLCASSLAQETEAFFGQGTRLTVV.

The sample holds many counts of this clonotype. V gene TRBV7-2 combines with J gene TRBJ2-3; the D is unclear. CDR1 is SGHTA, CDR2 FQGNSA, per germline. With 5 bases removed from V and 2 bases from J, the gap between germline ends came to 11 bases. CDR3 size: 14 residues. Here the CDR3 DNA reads TGTGCCAGCAGCACATACTCCACCACAGATACGCAGTATTTT. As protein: CASSTYSTTDTQYF.

CDR3 nucleotides: TGTGCCAGCTCACCACCCCGACTAGGAAGAAGAACAGATACGCAGTATTTT. Its translation: CASSPPRLGRRTDTQYF. The chain employs TRBV18 and TRBJ2-3; TRBD2 is a possible D gene (6 bases). The CDR3 loop spans 17 amino acids. CDR1 and CDR2 (germline): KGHSH, LQKENI. V lost 0 bases to trimming and J lost 3 bases, with 16 bases between them.

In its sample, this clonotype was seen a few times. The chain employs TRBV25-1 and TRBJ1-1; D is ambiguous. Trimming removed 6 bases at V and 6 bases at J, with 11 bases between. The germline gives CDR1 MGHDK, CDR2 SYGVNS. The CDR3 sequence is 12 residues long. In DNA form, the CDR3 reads TGTGCCAGCAGATTGGGGTGGGCTGAAGCTTTCTTT. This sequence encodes CASRLGWAEAFF.

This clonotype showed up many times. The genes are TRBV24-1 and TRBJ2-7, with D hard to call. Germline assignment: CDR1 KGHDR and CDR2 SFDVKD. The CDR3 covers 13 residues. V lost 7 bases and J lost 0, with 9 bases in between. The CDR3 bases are TGTGCCACCAGCGCAGGCAACTCCTACGAGCAGTACTTC. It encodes CATSAGNSYEQYF.

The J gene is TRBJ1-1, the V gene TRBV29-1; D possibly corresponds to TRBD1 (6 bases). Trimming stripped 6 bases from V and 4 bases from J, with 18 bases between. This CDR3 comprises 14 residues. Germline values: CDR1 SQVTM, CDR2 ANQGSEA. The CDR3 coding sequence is TGCAGCGTGAACACCGGGGGGCTGGGCACTGAAGCTTTCTTT. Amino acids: CSVNTGGLGTEAFF.

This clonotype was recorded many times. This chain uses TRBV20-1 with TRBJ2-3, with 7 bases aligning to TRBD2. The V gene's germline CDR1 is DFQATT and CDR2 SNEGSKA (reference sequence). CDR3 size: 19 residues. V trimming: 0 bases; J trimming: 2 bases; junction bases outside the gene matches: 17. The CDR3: CSARDVRRSGVYSTDTQYF. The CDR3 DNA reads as TGCAGTGCTAGAGATGTAAGGCGAAGCGGGGTTTATTCCACAGATACGCAGTATTTT.

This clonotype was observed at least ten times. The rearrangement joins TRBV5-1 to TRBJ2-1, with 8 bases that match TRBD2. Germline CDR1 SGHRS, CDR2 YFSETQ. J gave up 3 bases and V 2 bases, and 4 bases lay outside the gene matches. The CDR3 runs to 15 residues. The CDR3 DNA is TGCGCCAGCAGCTTTCCTAGCGGGTACTACAATGAGCAGTTCTTC. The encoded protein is CASSFPSGYYNEQFF.

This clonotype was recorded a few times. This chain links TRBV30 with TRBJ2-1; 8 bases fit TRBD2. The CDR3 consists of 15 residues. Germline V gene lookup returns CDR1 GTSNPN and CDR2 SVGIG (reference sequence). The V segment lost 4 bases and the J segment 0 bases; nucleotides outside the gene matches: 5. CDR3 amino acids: CAWKVSGVSYNEQFF. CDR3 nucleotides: TGTGCCTGGAAGGTTAGCGGGGTCTCCTACAATGAGCAGTTCTTC.

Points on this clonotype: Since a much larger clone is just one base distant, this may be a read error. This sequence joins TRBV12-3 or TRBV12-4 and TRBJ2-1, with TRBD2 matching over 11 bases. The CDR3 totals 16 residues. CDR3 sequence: CAISAGNSGRVNEQFF. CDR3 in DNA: TGTGCCATCAGTGCGGGGAATAGCGGGAGGGTAAATGAGCAGTTCTTC.

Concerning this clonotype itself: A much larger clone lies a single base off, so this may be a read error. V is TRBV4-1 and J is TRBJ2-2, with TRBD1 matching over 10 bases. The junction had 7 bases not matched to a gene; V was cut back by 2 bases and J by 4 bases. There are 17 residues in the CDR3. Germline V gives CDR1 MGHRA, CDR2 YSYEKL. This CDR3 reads CASSQTDRGLSTGELFF. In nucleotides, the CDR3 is TGCGCCAGCAGCCAAACCGACAGGGGGCTAAGCACCGGGGAGCTGTTTTTT.

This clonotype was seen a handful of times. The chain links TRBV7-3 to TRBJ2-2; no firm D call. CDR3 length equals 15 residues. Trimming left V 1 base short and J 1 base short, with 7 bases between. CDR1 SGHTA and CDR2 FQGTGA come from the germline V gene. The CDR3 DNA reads TGTGCCAGCAGCTTAAGTTGGGGGAACACCGGGGAGCTGTTTTTT. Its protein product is CASSLSWGNTGELFF.

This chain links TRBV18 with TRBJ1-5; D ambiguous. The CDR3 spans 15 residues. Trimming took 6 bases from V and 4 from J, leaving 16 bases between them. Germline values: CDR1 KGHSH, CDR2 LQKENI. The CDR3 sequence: CASSVGVPTNQPQHF. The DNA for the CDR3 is TGTGCCAGCTCCGTAGGAGTCCCGACTAATCAGCCCCAGCATTTT.

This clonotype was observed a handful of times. CDR3: CASSQSRQNFWAFF. Written as DNA, the CDR3 is TGTGCCAGCAGCCAATCCCGACAGAATTTTTGGGCTTTCTTT. The chain recombines TRBV3-1 with TRBJ1-1; maybe TRBD1 (5 bases). Trimming removed 2 bases from V and 11 bases from J, with 18 bases in between. The germline gives CDR1 LGHDT, CDR2 YNNKEL (reference sequence). The CDR3 has 14 amino acids.